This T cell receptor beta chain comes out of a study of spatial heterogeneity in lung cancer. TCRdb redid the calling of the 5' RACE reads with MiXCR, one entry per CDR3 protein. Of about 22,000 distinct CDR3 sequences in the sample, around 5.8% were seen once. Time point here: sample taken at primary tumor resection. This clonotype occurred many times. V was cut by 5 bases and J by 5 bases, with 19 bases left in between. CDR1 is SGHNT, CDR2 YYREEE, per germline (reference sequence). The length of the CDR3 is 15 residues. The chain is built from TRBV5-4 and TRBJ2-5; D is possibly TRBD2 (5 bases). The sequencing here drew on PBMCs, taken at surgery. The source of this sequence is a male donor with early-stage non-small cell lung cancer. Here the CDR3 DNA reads TGTGCCAGCAGAAGAGAAGGGAGTCCCGGGGAGACCCAGTACTTC. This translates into CASRREGSPGETQYF.